This is a list of T cell receptor beta chains from one sample in a study of shared clonotypes between healthy human individuals. Clones were sequenced by immunoSEQ multiplex PCR, and TCRdb holds only the in-frame ones, with some missing. The table has 2,500,000 or so clones, 85% to 95% seen once. The sample taken for sequencing was naive CD4+ T cells from PBMCs. Source of these receptors: a man in his late teens or twenties in good health. Some clones in this sample may be carry-over from other donors' samples. Both conserved end residues are part of each CDR3. D genes are given only for firm matches. The size of a clone is reported for some rows only, either as once, few or many, or as a class for expanded clones.

-,TRBD1,TRBV12-5,TRBJ1-1,CASGGQGATEAFF,TGTGCTAGTGGTGGACAGGGGGCCACTGAAGCTTTCTTT
-,-,TRBV10-3,TRBJ2-1,CAISESPEASYNEQFF,TGTGCCATCAGTGAGTCTCCTGAAGCCTCCTACAATGAGCAGTTCTTC
few,-,TRBV30,TRBJ1-1,CAWSVPGPEAFF,TGTGCCTGGAGTGTACCTGGACCTGAAGCTTTCTTT
-,-,TRBV28,TRBJ1-1,CASSLYQGREAFF,TGTGCCAGCAGTTTATATCAGGGGAGAGAAGCTTTCTTT
-,TRBD2,TRBV6-5,TRBJ2-7,CASRGTSGRPYEQYF,TGTGCCAGCAGGGGGACTAGCGGGCGACCTTACGAGCAGTACTTC
-,-,TRBV6-5,TRBJ1-1,CASSRVNTEAFF,TGTGCCAGCAGTAGGGTGAACACTGAAGCTTTCTTT
-,-,TRBV18,TRBJ2-2,CASSPPELNTGELFF,TGTGCCAGCTCACCACCAGAGCTGAACACCGGGGAGCTGTTTTTT
-,TRBD1,TRBV5-1,TRBJ1-2,CASSFYRGGYTF,TGCGCCAGCAGCTTTTACAGGGGTGGCTACACCTTC
-,TRBD2,TRBV7-9,TRBJ2-1,CASSPLLAGLYNEQFF,TGTGCCAGCAGCCCTCTTCTAGCGGGCCTATACAATGAGCAGTTCTTC
-,TRBD2,TRBV15,TRBJ2-2,CATSRETSGDTNTGELFF,TGTGCCACCAGCAGAGAGACTAGCGGGGATACGAACACCGGGGAGCTGTTTTTT
few,-,TRBV6-5,TRBJ1-1,CASSYGQLNTEAFF,TGTGCCAGCAGTTACGGTCAACTGAACACTGAAGCTTTCTTT
-,-,TRBV21-1,TRBJ2-6,CARPGHPSGANVLTF,TGTGCCAGGCCGGGACACCCCTCTGGGGCCAACGTCCTGACTTTC
-,-,TRBV6-4,TRBJ1-1,CASSTGLNTEAFF,TGTGCCAGCAGTACCGGACTGAACACTGAAGCTTTCTTT
-,-,TRBV5-4,TRBJ2-7,CASSSQGIPNYEQYF,TGTGCCAGCAGCTCGCAGGGGATCCCCAACTACGAGCAGTACTTC
-,-,TRBV6-1,TRBJ1-1,CASSEAPTTRGTEAFF,TGTGCCAGCAGTGAAGCCCCTACTACAAGGGGAACTGAAGCTTTCTTT
-,-,TRBV25-1,TRBJ2-3,CASSVRKLGTDTQYF,TGTGCCAGCAGTGTACGGAAGTTGGGCACAGATACGCAGTATTTT
-,TRBD1,TRBV6-5,TRBJ1-1,CASSATGGTEAFF,TGTGCCAGCAGCGCGACAGGGGGCACTGAAGCTTTCTTT
-,-,TRBV15,TRBJ2-5,CATSRDRGSQETQYF,TGTGCCACCAGCAGAGATCGGGGGAGTCAAGAGACCCAGTACTTC
-,TRBD2,TRBV7-3,TRBJ2-1,CASSLKATSGRANEQFF,TGTGCCAGCAGCTTAAAGGCGACTAGCGGGAGGGCCAATGAGCAGTTCTTC
-,TRBD2,TRBV10-1,TRBJ2-7,CAGRGLTSVPREQYF,TGCGCCGGACGAGGTTTGACTAGCGTACCTAGGGAGCAGTACTTC
-,-,TRBV5-6,TRBJ2-4,CASSLLSTGRGAKNIQYF,TGTGCCAGCAGCTTGCTTTCGACAGGCCGGGGGGCCAAAAACATTCAGTACTTC
once,-,TRBV6-1,TRBJ2-7,CASSGQNYEQYF,TGTGCCAGCAGTGGGCAGAACTACGAGCAGTACTTC
-,TRBD1,TRBV28,TRBJ1-3,CATSLARQGKTGNTIYF,TGTGCCACCTCACTCGCAAGACAGGGGAAGACTGGAAACACCATATATTTT
-,-,TRBV5-1,TRBJ1-4,CASSLYGVGEKLFF,TGCGCCAGCAGCTTGTACGGGGTTGGGGAAAAACTGTTTTTT
-,-,TRBV29-1,TRBJ1-2,CSVVLGYGYTF,TGCAGCGTTGTTCTGGGGTATGGCTACACCTTC
-,TRBD2,TRBV5-4,TRBJ2-5,CASSKGLAGQETQYF,TGTGCCAGCAGCAAAGGACTAGCGGGTCAAGAGACCCAGTACTTC
-,TRBD2,TRBV5-1,TRBJ2-7,CASSLVGGTSGSYEQYF,TGCGCCAGCAGCTTGGTGGGGGGGACTAGCGGGAGTTACGAGCAGTACTTC
-,-,TRBV6-5,TRBJ2-3,CASSEDLTDTQYF,TGTGCCAGCAGCGAGGACCTCACAGATACGCAGTATTTT
-,-,TRBV7-2,TRBJ2-7,CASSPSPGRTGSYEQYF,TGTGCCAGCAGCCCTAGCCCTGGACGCACTGGGAGCTACGAGCAGTACTTC
-,-,TRBV21-1,TRBJ2-5,CASSERDEREGQETQYF,TGTGCCAGCAGCGAGCGGGATGAGCGGGAGGGCCAGGAGACCCAGTACTTC
-,TRBD2,TRBV27,TRBJ2-3,CASSSRVRVAGTGTDTQYF,TGTGCCAGCAGTTCGCGGGTGCGGGTAGCGGGAACTGGCACAGATACGCAGTATTTT
-,-,TRBV28,TRBJ2-7,CASKGGSHYEQYF,TGTGCCAGCAAAGGAGGGTCCCACTACGAGCAGTACTTC
-,-,TRBV5-4,TRBJ2-5,CASSFTGQETQYF,TGTGCCAGCAGCTTTACAGGTCAAGAGACCCAGTACTTC
once,-,TRBV6-1,TRBJ2-1,CASSTLGLGALEQFF,TGTGCCAGCAGTACCTTGGGGTTAGGGGCGCTTGAGCAGTTCTTC
-,TRBD1,TRBV18,TRBJ2-1,CASSPQGANPYNEQFF,TGTGCCAGCTCACCTCAGGGGGCGAACCCCTACAATGAGCAGTTCTTC
-,-,TRBV9,TRBJ2-7,CASSVDGAYEQYF,TGTGCCAGCAGCGTAGACGGAGCCTACGAGCAGTACTTC